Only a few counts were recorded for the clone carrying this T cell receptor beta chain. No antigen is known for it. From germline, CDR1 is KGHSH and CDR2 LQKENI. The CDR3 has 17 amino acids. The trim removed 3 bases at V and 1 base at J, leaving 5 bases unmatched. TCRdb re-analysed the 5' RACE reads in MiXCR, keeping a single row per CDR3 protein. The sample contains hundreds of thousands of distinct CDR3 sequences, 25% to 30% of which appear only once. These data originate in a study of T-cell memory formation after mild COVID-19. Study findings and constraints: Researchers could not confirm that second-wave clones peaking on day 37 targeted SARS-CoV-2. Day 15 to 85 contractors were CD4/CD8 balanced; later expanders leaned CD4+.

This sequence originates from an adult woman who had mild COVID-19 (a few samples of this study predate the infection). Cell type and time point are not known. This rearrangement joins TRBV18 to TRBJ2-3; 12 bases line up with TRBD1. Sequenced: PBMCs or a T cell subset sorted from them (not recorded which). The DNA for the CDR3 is TGTGCCAGCTCACCGGGGACAGGGGGCCGGGGCACAGATACGCAGTATTTT. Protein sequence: CASSPGTGGRGTDTQYF. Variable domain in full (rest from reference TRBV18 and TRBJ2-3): NAGVMQNPRHLVRRRGQEARLRCSPMKGHSHVYWYRQLPEEGLKFMVYLQKENIIDESGMPKERFSAEFPKEGPSILRIQQVVRGDSAAYFCASSPGTGGRGTDTQYFGPGTRLTVL.